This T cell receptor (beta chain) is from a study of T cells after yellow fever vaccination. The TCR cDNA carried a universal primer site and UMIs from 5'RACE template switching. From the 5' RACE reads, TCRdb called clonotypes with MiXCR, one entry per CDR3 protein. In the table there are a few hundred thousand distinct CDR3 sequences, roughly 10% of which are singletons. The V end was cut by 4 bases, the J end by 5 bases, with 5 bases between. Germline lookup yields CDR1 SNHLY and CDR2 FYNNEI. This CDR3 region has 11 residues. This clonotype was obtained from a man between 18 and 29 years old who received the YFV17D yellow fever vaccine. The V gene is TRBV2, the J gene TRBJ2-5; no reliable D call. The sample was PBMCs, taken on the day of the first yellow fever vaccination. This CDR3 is CASSAWETQYF. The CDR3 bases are TGTGCCAGCAGTGCCTGGGAGACCCAGTACTTC.